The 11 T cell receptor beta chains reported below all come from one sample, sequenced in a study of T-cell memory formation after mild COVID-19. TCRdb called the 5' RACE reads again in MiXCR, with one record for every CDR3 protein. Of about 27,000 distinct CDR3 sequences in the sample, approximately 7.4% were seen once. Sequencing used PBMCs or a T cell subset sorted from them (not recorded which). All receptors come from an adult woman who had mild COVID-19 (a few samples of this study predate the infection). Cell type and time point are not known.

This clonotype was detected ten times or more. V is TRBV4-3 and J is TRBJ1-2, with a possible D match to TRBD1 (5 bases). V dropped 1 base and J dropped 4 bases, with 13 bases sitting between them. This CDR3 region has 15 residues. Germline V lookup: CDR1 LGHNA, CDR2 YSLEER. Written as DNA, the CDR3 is TGCGCCAGCAGCCAAGTAACGACAGCGGGCTATGGCTACACCTTC. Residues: CASSQVTTAGYGYTF.

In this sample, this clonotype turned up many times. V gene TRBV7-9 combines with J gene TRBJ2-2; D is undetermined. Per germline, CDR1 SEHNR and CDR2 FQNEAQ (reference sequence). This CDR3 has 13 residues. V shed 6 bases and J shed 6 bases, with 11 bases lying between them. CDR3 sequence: CASSPSSSGELFF. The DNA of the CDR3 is TGTGCCAGCAGTCCTTCTAGTTCCGGGGAGCTGTTTTTT.

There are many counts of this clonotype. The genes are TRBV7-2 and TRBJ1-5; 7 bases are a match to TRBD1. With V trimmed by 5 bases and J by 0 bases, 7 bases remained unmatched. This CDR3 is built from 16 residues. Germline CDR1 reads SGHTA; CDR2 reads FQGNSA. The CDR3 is CASSPATGDSNQPQHF. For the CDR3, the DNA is TGTGCCAGCAGCCCGGCCACAGGGGATAGCAATCAGCCCCAGCATTTT.

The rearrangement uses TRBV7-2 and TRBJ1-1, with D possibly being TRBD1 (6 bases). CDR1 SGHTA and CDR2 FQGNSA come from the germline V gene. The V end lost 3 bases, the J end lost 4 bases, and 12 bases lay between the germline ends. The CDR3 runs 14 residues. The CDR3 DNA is TGTGCCAGCAGCTTTGGGACACCGGTCACTGAAGCTTTCTTT. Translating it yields CASSFGTPVTEAFF.

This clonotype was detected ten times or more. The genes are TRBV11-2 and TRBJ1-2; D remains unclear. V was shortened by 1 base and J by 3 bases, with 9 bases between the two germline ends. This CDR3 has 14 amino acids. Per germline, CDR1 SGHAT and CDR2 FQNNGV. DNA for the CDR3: TGTGCCAGCAGCTTAGCCCTCGGAGACTATGGCTACACCTTC. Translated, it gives CASSLALGDYGYTF.

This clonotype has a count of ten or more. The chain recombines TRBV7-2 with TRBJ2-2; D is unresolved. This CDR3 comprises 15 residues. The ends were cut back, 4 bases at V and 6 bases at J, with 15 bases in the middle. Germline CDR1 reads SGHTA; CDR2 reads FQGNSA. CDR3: CASSSEMGWAGELFF. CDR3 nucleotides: TGTGCCAGCAGCTCAGAGATGGGTTGGGCCGGGGAGCTGTTTTTT.

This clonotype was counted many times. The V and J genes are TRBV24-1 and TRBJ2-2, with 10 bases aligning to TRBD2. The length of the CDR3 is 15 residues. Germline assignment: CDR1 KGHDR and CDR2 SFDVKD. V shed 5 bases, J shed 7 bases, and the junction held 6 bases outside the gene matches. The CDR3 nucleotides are TGTGCCACCAGTGGGCTAGCGGGAGACGTCGGGGAGCTGTTTTTT. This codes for CATSGLAGDVGELFF.

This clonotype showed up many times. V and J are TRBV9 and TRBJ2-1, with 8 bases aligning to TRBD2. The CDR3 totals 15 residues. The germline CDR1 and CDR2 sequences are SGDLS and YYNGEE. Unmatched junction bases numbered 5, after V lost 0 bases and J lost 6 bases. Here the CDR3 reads CASSVGGLGLNEQFF. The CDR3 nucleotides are TGTGCCAGCAGCGTAGGGGGACTAGGGCTCAATGAGCAGTTCTTC. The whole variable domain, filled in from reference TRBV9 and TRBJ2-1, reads DSGVTQTPKHLITATGQRVTLRCSPRSGDLSVYWYQQSLDQGLQFLIQYYNGEERAKGNILERFSAQQFPDLHSELNLSSLELGDSALYFCASSVGGLGLNEQFFGPGTRLTVL.

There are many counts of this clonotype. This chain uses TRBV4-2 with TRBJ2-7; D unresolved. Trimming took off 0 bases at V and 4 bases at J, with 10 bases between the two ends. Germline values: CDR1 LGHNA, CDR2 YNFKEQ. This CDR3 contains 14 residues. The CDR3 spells CASSQDDYGYEQYF. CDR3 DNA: TGTGCCAGCAGCCAAGACGATTACGGTTACGAGCAGTACTTC.

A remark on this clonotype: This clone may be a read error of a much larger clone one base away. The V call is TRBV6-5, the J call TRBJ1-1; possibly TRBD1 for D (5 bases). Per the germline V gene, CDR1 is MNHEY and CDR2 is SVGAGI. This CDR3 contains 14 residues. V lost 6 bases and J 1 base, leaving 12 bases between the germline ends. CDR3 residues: CASRLDIWNTEAFF. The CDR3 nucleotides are TGTGCCAGCAGGCTGGACATTTGGAACACTGAAGCTTTCTTT.

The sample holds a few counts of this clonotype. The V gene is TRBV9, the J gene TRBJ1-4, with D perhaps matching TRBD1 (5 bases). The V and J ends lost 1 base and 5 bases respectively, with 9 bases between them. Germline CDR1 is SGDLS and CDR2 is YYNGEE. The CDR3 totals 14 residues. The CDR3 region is CASSVQGVNEKLFF. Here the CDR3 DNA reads TGTGCCAGCAGCGTACAGGGTGTAAATGAAAAACTGTTTTTT.